This is a list of T cell receptor beta chains from one sample in a study of T cells expressing NK-cell markers. TCRdb reprocessed the 5' RACE reads; each CDR3 protein has one entry and no DNA is given. The record lists 200,000 to 300,000 distinct CDR3 sequences, of which the ten most abundant hold roughly 4.2%. Sequencing was performed on blood T cells: a sorted CD56 or NKG2C T cell subset, CD4+ or CD8+ T cells, or bulk PBMC T cells (not recorded which). The receptors stem from a woman aged 18 to 75 in good health. CDR3s include the opening cysteine and the closing phenylalanine or tryptophan. Fields, in order: V gene, J gene, CDR3 protein.

TRBV5-1	TRBJ2-5	CASSLGNTETQYF
TRBV27	TRBJ2-1	CASSFRADNEQFF
TRBV2	TRBJ1-6	CASSEARTGAASPLHF
TRBV12-3/TRBV12-4	TRBJ2-5	CASREWGDTETQYF
TRBV10-3	TRBJ2-2	CAIRTTGNTGELFF
TRBV5-1	TRBJ2-3	CASSLGTSGVDTQYF
TRBV5-1	TRBJ2-5	CASYSLADWTEGTQYF
TRBV10-3	TRBJ1-1	CAISESRGIDEAFF
TRBV7-3	TRBJ2-3	CASSLKSDGRTDTQYF
TRBV29-1	TRBJ2-6	CSVDNSGANVLTF
TRBV20-1	TRBJ2-1	CSARDSRYSYNEQFF
TRBV5-1	TRBJ1-2	CASSEGPGNYGYTF
TRBV20-1	TRBJ2-5	CSAIVGGETQYF
TRBV21-1	TRBJ1-5	CASSTLTPSGNQPQHF
TRBV14	TRBJ2-2	CASSPGRFGELFF
TRBV4-2	TRBJ2-3	CASSQEGSRTDTQYF
TRBV30	TRBJ2-7	CAWSVGGRYEQYF
TRBV6-5	TRBJ2-1	CASSYYDTSYNEQFF
TRBV20-1	TRBJ2-3	CSARDILGQPDTQYF
TRBV24-1	TRBJ2-1	CATSPTRNEQFF
TRBV5-1	TRBJ2-5	CASSLGVEGQYF
TRBV5-6	TRBJ2-1	CASSWINSPSSYNEQFF
TRBV6-2/TRBV6-3	TRBJ2-7	CASSLAGGNTYEQYF
TRBV7-2	TRBJ2-5	CASSFSGTSSETQYF
TRBV12-3/TRBV12-4	TRBJ1-1	CASSIRGNTEAFF
TRBV28	TRBJ1-1	CASSRGQRMNTEAFF
TRBV7-2	TRBJ2-1	CASSLVGYNEQFF
TRBV29-1	TRBJ1-1	CSASVGGGNTEAFF
TRBV11-2	TRBJ2-2	CASSSDLAGELFF
TRBV19	TRBJ2-5	CASRPDRGGGETQYF
TRBV29-1	TRBJ1-5	CSASRGPNQPQHF
TRBV7-3	TRBJ2-2	CASSLGSENTGELFF
TRBV5-1	TRBJ2-7	CASSLPRTVESYEQYF